This entry describes one T cell receptor (beta chain). Its antigen specificity is not known. No base quality information exists; no much larger clone differs at one position. In the paper's terms, the treatment or condition label means: allogeneic hematopoietic cell transplantation with graft depleted of TCRalphabeta T cells and CD19 B cells. Transplant recipients were children who received TCRalphabeta/CD19-depleted allogeneic hematopoietic cell grafts. This entry belongs to a study of T-cell reconstitution after alpha-beta-depleted transplantation in children (dated by TCRdb to between 2015 and 2016). Study-wide context: Using TCR repertoire profiling, the study quantitatively followed how T-cell immune reconstitution unfolded in children after TCRalphabeta/CD19-depleted allogeneic hematopoietic cell transplantation.

Library creation used PCR. The data were produced on an Illumina HiSeq 2500. To normalize quantification of the TCRbeta repertoire, the TCR libraries were built with molecular barcoding that relied on unique molecular identifiers. Starting from the raw public reads, TCRdb applied fastp trimming at Q25, assembled clones with MiXCR and retained in-frame beta chains. A single entry per CDR3 protein holds the most common genes and DNA from its merged rows. This sample holds 900,000 or so distinct CDR3 sequences; 16% were observed only once. In total, the top ten clones hold approximately 4.5% of the sample. V sheds 5 bases and J sheds 1 base, leaving 18 bases between their ends. The CDR3 starts with the cysteine, ends with the phenylalanine, and has 18 residues. The only DNA kept is the CDR3, 54 bases in frame from the first base. Summary of the overall study and its limitations: The high TCRbeta diversity at day 60 in some patients was ascribed to recipient T cells and intrathymic progenitors that had survived conditioning. The apparently early alphabetaT-cell count recovery about two months after transplant was reportedly dependent on only several hundred rapidly expanded clones derived from non-depleted graft cells. The frequencies of hyperexpanded clones fell over the following months, and after one year, T-cell counts and TCRbeta diversity were mostly attributed to newly produced T cells.

The rearranged chain carries TRBV12-3 or TRBV12-4 and TRBJ2-6; TRBD1 is possibly the D segment (6 matching bases). The sample consisted of PBMCs, mostly from graft donor cells, taken 360 days after TCRalphabeta/CD19-depleted stem cell transplant. This receptor was taken from a male patient younger than 18 who had a stem cell transplant for acute lymphoblastic leukemia, so the T cells may come from the graft donor. The CDR3 corresponds to CASSEETGLFSGANVLTF. The DNA sequence reads TGTGCCAGCAGTGAAGAGACAGGTTTGTTTTCTGGGGCCAACGTCCTGACTTTC.